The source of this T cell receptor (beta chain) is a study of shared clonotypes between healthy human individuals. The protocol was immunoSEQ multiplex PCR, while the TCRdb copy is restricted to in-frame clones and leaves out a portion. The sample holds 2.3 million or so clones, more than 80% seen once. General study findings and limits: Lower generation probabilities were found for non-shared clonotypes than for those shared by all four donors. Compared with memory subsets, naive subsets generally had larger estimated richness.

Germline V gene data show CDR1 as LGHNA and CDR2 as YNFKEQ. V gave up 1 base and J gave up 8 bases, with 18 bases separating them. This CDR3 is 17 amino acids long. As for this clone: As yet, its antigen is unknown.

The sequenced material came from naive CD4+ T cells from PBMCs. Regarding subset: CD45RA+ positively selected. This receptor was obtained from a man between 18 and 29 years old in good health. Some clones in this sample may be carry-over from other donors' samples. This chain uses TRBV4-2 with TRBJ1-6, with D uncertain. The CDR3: CASSQVGTPESDSPLHF. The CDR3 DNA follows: TGTGCCAGCAGCCAAGTCGGTACTCCCGAATCGGATTCACCCCTCCACTTT.